The 9 T cell receptor beta chains reported below all come from one sample, sequenced in a study of blood T cell repertoires in COVID-19. Using immunoSEQ multiplex PCR, the repertoire was profiled, and TCRdb retains in-frame clones only, with some absent. The sample holds about 150,000 clones, 87% seen once. Input material: PBMCs or T cells enriched from blood (not recorded which). The receptors were sampled from a woman aged 50 to 60 who had recovered from COVID-19.

The CDR3 nucleotides are TGTGCCAGCAGAGATGCGTCAAAAGCTTTCTTT. As protein: CASRDASKAFF. The chain is built from TRBV6-6 and TRBJ1-1; D uncertain. Trimming removed 6 bases from V and 9 bases from J, with 11 bases in between. Germline CDR1 and CDR2: MNHNY and SVGAGI (reference sequence). This CDR3 region has 11 residues.

The chain has TRBV11-2 and TRBJ2-2; D not resolved. The CDR3 loop spans 14 amino acids. V lost 1 base and J lost 1, with 4 bases in between. The V gene's germline CDR1 is SGHAT and CDR2 FQNNGV. The CDR3 region is CASSLGRNTGELFF. The CDR3 DNA reads as TGTGCCAGCAGCTTAGGCAGGAACACCGGGGAGCTGTTTTTT.

The V call is TRBV5-1, the J call TRBJ1-2; D call uncertain. Between the trimmed V and J ends, which lost 4 bases and 7 bases, there was a span of 14 bases. CDR1 is SGHRS, CDR2 YFSETQ, per germline. This CDR3 spans 13 amino acids. CDR3 protein: CASSADPSGGYTF. For the CDR3, the DNA is TGCGCCAGCAGCGCCGACCCCTCGGGTGGCTACACCTTC.

The V call is TRBV10-3, the J call TRBJ2-7; a weak D match, TRBD1 (6 bases). Germline V gene lookup returns CDR1 ENHRY and CDR2 SYGVKD. The CDR3 totals 13 residues. Trimming shortened V by 1 base and J by 5 bases, and 9 bases separated the two germline ends. Here the CDR3 DNA reads TGTGCCATCAGTGAGTTGGGGGCGGACGAGCAGTACTTC. This codes for CAISELGADEQYF.

In DNA form, the CDR3 reads TGTGCCAGCAGCCAAGGGTTACGGACCGGGGAGCTGTTTTTT. Its protein product is CASSQGLRTGELFF. The V and J genes are TRBV3-1 (or the pseudogene TRBV3-2) and TRBJ2-2; no clear D. V shed 1 base and J shed 5 bases, with 8 bases lying between them. The CDR3 is made up of 14 amino acids. Germline V gene lookup returns CDR1 LGHDT and CDR2 YNNKEL (reference sequence).

The chain recombines TRBV6-5 with TRBJ1-5, with 9 positions matching TRBD1. Germline loops: CDR1 MNHEY, CDR2 SVGAGI. The J segment lost 1 base and the V segment lost 5 bases, leaving 3 bases of the junction unmatched. The CDR3 is made up of 15 amino acids. For the CDR3, the DNA is TGTGCCAGCAGTCTCGACAGGGGGAGCAATCAGCCCCAGCATTTT. Amino acid sequence: CASSLDRGSNQPQHF.

This chain joins TRBV5-1 and TRBJ2-7, with TRBD2 matching over 12 bases. With 0 bases clipped from V and 0 bases from J, the junction kept 4 bases outside the gene matches. This CDR3 has 17 amino acids. Germline V gene lookup returns CDR1 SGHRS and CDR2 YFSETQ. CDR3 coding DNA: TGCGCCAGCAGCTTGGGACTAGCGGGGGCGAGCTCCTACGAGCAGTACTTC. This encodes CASSLGLAGASSYEQYF. The full variable domain, its missing parts supplied by reference TRBV5-1 and TRBJ2-7, is KAGVTQTPRYLIKTRGQQVTLSCSPISGHRSVSWYQQTPGQGLQFLFEYFSETQRNKGNFPGRFSGRQFSNSRSEMNVSTLELGDSALYLCASSLGLAGASSYEQYFGPGTRLTVT.

The rearrangement joins TRBV3-1 (or the pseudogene TRBV3-2) to TRBJ2-7, with D tentatively TRBD2 (6 bases). The CDR3 runs 14 residues. The V gene lost 2 bases and the J gene lost 3 bases, with 11 bases spanning the gap. Germline loops: CDR1 LGHDT, CDR2 YNNKEL (reference sequence). The CDR3 bases are TGTGCCAGCAGCCAAAGACTAGGGAGCTACGAGCAGTACTTC. Residues: CASSQRLGSYEQYF.

The chain links TRBV28 to TRBJ1-2; tentatively, D is TRBD1 (5 bases). CDR1 and CDR2 (germline): MDHEN, SYDVKM. This CDR3 has 14 residues. Deletions cut 5 bases from V and 4 bases from J, with 14 bases between. Written as DNA, the CDR3 is TGTGCCAGCAGTCAGGGTCAGGCTCGCTATGGCTACACCTTC. Protein product: CASSQGQARYGYTF.